The sequence of this TCR beta chain was determined in a study of T cell repertoires in cytomegalovirus infection. Deletions cut 0 bases from V and 5 bases from J, with 18 bases between. There are 17 residues in the CDR3. The germline V gene has CDR1 SGHDT and CDR2 YYEEEE. One entry per CDR3 protein results from TCRdb running MiXCR on the reads. Among 75,000 to 95,000 distinct CDR3 sequences listed, 40% to 50% were seen once. Comments on this clonotype: Antigen specificity is unknown.

The V call is TRBV5-6, the J call TRBJ2-1; D might be TRBD1 or TRBD2, each matching 6 bases. Sequencing used CD8+ T cells from cultured PBMCs, obtained from culture after CMV antigen stimulation. The origin of this receptor is a human donor in good health (CMV status not recorded). Some clones in this sample may be carry-over from other donors' samples. CDR3: CASSLEWGAGVDNEQFF. The CDR3 bases are TGTGCCAGCAGCTTGGAATGGGGGGCAGGGGTTGACAATGAGCAGTTCTTC.